Presented here are 25 T cell receptor beta chains from one specimen sequenced in a study of T cell clonality in common variable immunodeficiency. Using immunoSEQ multiplex PCR, the repertoire was profiled, and TCRdb retains in-frame clones only, with some absent. The sample holds approximately 44,000 clones, and no clone turns up only once. The specimen sequenced was peripheral blood mononuclear cells. The receptors here all came from a person aged 18 to 75 in good health.

Concerning this clone: Coverage ceases 3 residues before the CDR3 finishes, and the germline J gene fills in the end. The gene calls are TRBV6-1 and TRBJ2-1; D gene ambiguous. Trimming cost V 1 base and J 7 bases, with 14 bases left between them. The CDR3 is 15 amino acids. Per germline, CDR1 MNHNS and CDR2 SASEGT. Here the CDR3 reads CASSEEIASSNEQFF. The DNA read from the CDR3 is TGTGCCAGCAGTGAAGAAATAGCCTCATCGAATGAG.

This clone was found many times. Read coverage stops 3 residues before the CDR3 terminus; the germline J gene supplies the remainder. The V gene is TRBV19, the J gene TRBJ2-3, with 9 nucleotides matching TRBD2. The CDR3 spans 14 residues. Germline values: CDR1 LNHDA, CDR2 SQIVND (reference sequence). V gave up 8 bases and J gave up 0 bases; unmatched junction bases: 3. The CDR3 bases that were read are TGTGCCAGTGGCGGGGGGGCCAGCACAGATACG. This translates into CASGGGASTDT. The whole CDR3 reads CASGGGASTDTQYF. Full variable domain (outside the CDR3, taken from reference TRBV19 and TRBJ2-3): DGGITQSPKYLFRKEGQNVTLSCEQNLNHDAMYWYRQDPGQGLRLIYYSQIVNDFQKGDIAEGYSVSREKKESFPLTVTSAQKNPTAFYLCASGGGASTDTQYFGPGTRLTVL.

In its sample, this clone was seen many times. A read error may explain this, as a much larger clone is one base away. The read ends 3 residues before the CDR3 terminus; that terminus is restored from the germline J gene. V gene TRBV20-1 combines with J gene TRBJ2-2, with TRBD1 identical over 9 bases. Per the germline V gene, CDR1 is DFQATT and CDR2 is SNEGSKA (reference sequence). The CDR3 has 14 residues. The CDR3 bases that were read are TGCAGTGCTCATCCCTTGGGACAGGGTGAAAAG. The encoded protein is CSAHPLGQGEK. The entire CDR3 reads CSAHPLGQGEKLFF.

This clone was seen repeatedly, ten times or more. The read stops 3 residues short of the end of the CDR3; the missing end is completed from the germline J gene. This rearrangement joins TRBV5-4 to TRBJ2-3; 8 nucleotides agree with TRBD1. The CDR3 spans 13 residues. CDR1 and CDR2 from the germline V gene are SGHNT and YYREEE (reference sequence). The CDR3 region is CASSWTGQETQYF. The sequenced CDR3 bases are TGTGCCAGCAGCTGGACAGGGCAAGAGACG.

As to this clone: The read terminates 3 residues ahead of where the CDR3 ends, so the germline J gene completes it. The V and J genes are TRBV20-1 and TRBJ2-7; D is unresolved. The CDR3 is 15 residues long. Trimming left V 3 bases short and J 0 bases short, with 15 bases between. Per the germline V gene, CDR1 is DFQATT and CDR2 is SNEGSKA (reference sequence). Partial CDR3 DNA: TGCAGTGCTAGCGGCACGCCAGCGAGCTCCTACGAG. It is translated as CSASGTPASSYE. The entire CDR3 sequence reads CSASGTPASSYEQYF.

This clone was seen many times. The read comes to an end 3 residues before the CDR3 does, leaving the germline J gene to fill in the end. This chain joins TRBV5-1 and TRBJ2-2; 11 positions match TRBD2. The V segment lost 0 bases and the J segment 5 bases; nucleotides outside the gene matches: 9. The CDR3 has 18 residues. CDR1 is SGHRS, CDR2 YFSETQ, per germline. The sequenced part of the CDR3 DNA is TGCGCCAGCAGCTTGGAGACTAGCGGGGTGTACGCAACCGGGGAG. The encoded protein is CASSLETSGVYATGE. The CDR3 as a whole reads CASSLETSGVYATGELFF.

Only a few counts were recorded for this clone. The read is 3 residues too short to cover the CDR3 end, so that end is filled in from the germline J gene. The chain combines TRBV6-1 with TRBJ1-3, with 8 bases that match TRBD1. The junction had 5 bases not matched to a gene; V was cut back by 3 bases and J by 4 bases. CDR1 and CDR2 (germline): MNHNS, SASEGT. This CDR3 has 15 residues. CDR3 amino acids: CASSDPGQGGNTIYF. The sequenced CDR3 bases are TGTGCCAGCAGTGACCCCGGACAGGGAGGAAACACC.

There are many counts of this clone. The read stops 3 residues short of the end of the CDR3; the missing end is completed from the germline J gene. The chain carries TRBV6-2 or TRBV6-3 and TRBJ1-2; 8 positions match TRBD1. There are 13 residues in the CDR3. Germline trimming cut 2 bases from V and 7 bases from J; bases unmatched to any gene: 3. Germline V lookup: CDR1 MNHEY, CDR2 SVGEGT. CDR3 bases read: TGTGCCAGCAGTTACGGGACAGGCGGTGGC. Protein: CASSYGTGGG. The whole CDR3 sequence is CASSYGTGGGYTF.

This clone was found many times. The read halts 3 residues ahead of the CDR3 end, with the missing end drawn from the germline J gene. V is TRBV30 and J is TRBJ1-1, with a possible D match to TRBD1 (6 bases). CDR1 and CDR2 (germline): GTSNPN, SVGIG (reference sequence). The CDR3 runs to 14 residues. The sequenced CDR3 bases are TGTGCCTGGAGCGCCATGACCACAGGGAACGGA. Translated, it gives CAWSAMTTGNG. The full-length CDR3 reads as CAWSAMTTGNGAFF.

In its sample, this clone was seen many times. From the germline J gene comes the end of the CDR3, since the read stops 3 residues before it. The chain combines TRBV4-1 with TRBJ1-5; no firm D call. The CDR3 has 14 amino acids. Germline V gene sequence: CDR1 MGHRA, CDR2 YSYEKL. V was shortened by 1 base and J by 7 bases, with 11 bases between the two germline ends. CDR3 loop: CASSQGWVGQPQHF. The CDR3 DNA, read in part, is TGCGCCAGCAGCCAAGGGTGGGTGGGCCAGCCC.

This clone was seen more than once but under ten times. The read comes to an end 3 residues before the CDR3 does, leaving the germline J gene to fill in the end. The V gene is TRBV13, the J gene TRBJ2-5; D perhaps matches TRBD1 (7 bases). Germline loops: CDR1 PRHDT, CDR2 FYEKMQ (reference sequence). CDR3 length: 15 residues. The ends were cut back, 4 bases at V and 5 bases at J, with 17 bases in the middle. The sequenced part of the CDR3 DNA is TGTGCCAGCAGCTCCCGGGACAGCCGGGGGGAGACC. Translation: CASSSRDSRGET. From start to end, the CDR3 is CASSSRDSRGETQYF.

This clone appeared many times. The CDR3 is cut off 3 residues early in the read; its end comes from the germline J gene. The chain combines TRBV12-3 or TRBV12-4 with TRBJ1-4, with D uncertain. V lost 3 bases and J lost 6, with 14 bases in between. This CDR3 has 15 residues. CDR3 residues: CASSLGLRFDEKLFF. The part of the CDR3 DNA that was read is TGTGCCAGCAGTTTGGGCCTCCGGTTTGATGAAAAA.

With regard to this clone: This may be a read error: a much more frequent sequence differs by one nucleotide. The read ends 3 residues shy of where the CDR3 ends; the end is completed using the germline J gene. The same CDR3 arises from other DNA sequences in this sample as well. This rearrangement joins TRBV7-8 to TRBJ1-2; D is perhaps TRBD1 (6 bases). The CDR3 spans 15 residues. Germline V CDR1 and CDR2: SGHVS, FQNEAQ. The part of the CDR3 DNA that was read is TGTGCCAGCAGCTTAGGTACCGGGACAAACTATGGA. Translation: CASSLGTGTNYG. The whole CDR3 sequence reads CASSLGTGTNYGYTF.

This clone was detected ten times or more. The CDR3 sequence: CASSLAGTGARSPLHF. The CDR3 bases that were read are TGTGCCAGCAGCTTAGCCGGGACAGGGGCACGTTCACCC. J is TRBJ1-6 and V is TRBV7-2; 10 positions agree with TRBD1. The read falls 3 residues short of the CDR3 end, and the missing part is taken from the germline J gene. V shed 0 bases and J 9 bases; nucleotides not matched to a gene: 5. The length of the CDR3 is 16 residues. Per the germline V gene, CDR1 is SGHTA and CDR2 is FQGNSA. The whole variable domain, filled in from reference TRBV7-2 and TRBJ1-6, reads GAGVSQSPSNKVTEKGKDVELRCDPISGHTALYWYRQSLGQGLEFLIYFQGNSAPDKSGLPSDRFSAERTGGSVSTLTIQRTQQEDSAVYLCASSLAGTGARSPLHFGNGTRLTVT.

This clone was observed at least ten times. Read sequence stops 3 residues before the CDR3 end, and the germline J gene provides the missing end. V gene TRBV20-1 combines with J gene TRBJ2-5, with D possibly being TRBD1 or TRBD2 (5 bases each). This CDR3 comprises 12 residues. V was clipped by 4 bases and J by 4 bases, with 10 bases between them. Germline assignment: CDR1 DFQATT and CDR2 SNEGSKA (reference sequence). The sequenced CDR3 bases are TGCAGTGCTAATCCGAGGGGAGAGACC. Amino acid sequence: CSANPRGET. The full CDR3 protein reads CSANPRGETQYF.

This clone has a handful of counts. The read finishes 3 residues shy of the CDR3 end, and the germline J gene is used to complete it. The chain carries TRBV20-1 and TRBJ2-3; the D gene is possibly TRBD1 (6 bases). The CDR3 loop spans 12 amino acids. Germline CDR1 DFQATT, CDR2 SNEGSKA (reference sequence). This chain's CDR3 is CSALTGKGTQYF. The sequenced CDR3 bases are TGCAGTGCCCTAACAGGGAAAGGGACG.

This clone showed up many times. The read ends 3 residues early relative to the CDR3; the germline J gene fills the gap. The chain employs TRBV5-5 and TRBJ2-5, with 11 bases identical to TRBD2. The CDR3 has 14 residues. V was clipped by 5 bases and J by 3 bases; unmatched bases: 3. Germline CDR1 SGHKS, CDR2 YYEKEE (reference sequence). The sequenced part of the CDR3 DNA is TGTGCCAGCAGTATTAGCGGGGGGGAAGAGACC. Translation: CASSISGGEET. The full CDR3 sequence reads CASSISGGEETQYF.

This clone was recorded many times. With the read ending 3 residues before the CDR3 end, the germline J gene is used to fill in that end. The chain employs TRBV4-2 and TRBJ1-2; D gene ambiguous. The germline V gene has CDR1 LGHNA and CDR2 YNFKEQ. V was clipped by 0 bases and J by 1 base, with 6 bases between them. CDR3 length: 14 residues. CDR3 region: CASSQDPRNYGYTF. CDR3 DNA, as far as it was read: TGTGCCAGCAGCCAAGATCCCCGTAACTATGGC.

This clone was seen repeatedly, ten times or more. The CDR3 DNA, read in part, is TGTGCCAGCTCCGAGGCGGGTTCGGGGTATAGCAATCAGCCC. Its protein product is CASSEAGSGYSNQP. The full CDR3 protein is CASSEAGSGYSNQPQHF. The chain has TRBV18 and TRBJ1-5, with D unclear. Read coverage stops 3 residues before the CDR3 terminus; the germline J gene supplies the remainder. V was cut by 6 bases and J by 0 bases, with 18 bases left in between. The CDR3 contains 17 residues. Per germline, CDR1 KGHSH and CDR2 LQKENI.

This clone was found many times. Read coverage stops 3 residues before the CDR3 terminus; the germline J gene supplies the remainder. The chain recombines TRBV5-5 with TRBJ1-3, with 7 bases aligning to TRBD1. The V and J ends lost 4 bases and 0 bases, in that order; junction bases with no gene match: 4. Germline V gene sequence: CDR1 SGHKS, CDR2 YYEKEE (reference sequence). The CDR3 contains 15 residues. The CDR3 DNA, read in part, is TGTGCCAGCAGCGTCGAGGGGGCCTCTGGAAACACC. This encodes CASSVEGASGNT. The whole CDR3 reads CASSVEGASGNTIYF.

This clone showed up many times. The CDR3 end lies 3 residues beyond the end of the read and is filled in from the germline J gene. The chain joins TRBV20-1 to TRBJ2-1; a possible D gene is TRBD2 (6 bases). The germline V and J ends were trimmed by 0 bases and 5 bases, with 17 bases remaining between them. The CDR3 runs to 16 residues. The germline CDR1 and CDR2 sequences are DFQATT and SNEGSKA (reference sequence). The sequenced part of the CDR3 DNA is TGCAGTGCTAGAGAACTGGGACTGTCTAAGAACAATGAG. It yields the protein CSARELGLSKNNE. The whole CDR3 protein is CSARELGLSKNNEQFF.

This clone appeared many times. The read halts 3 residues ahead of the CDR3 end, with the missing end drawn from the germline J gene. This chain links TRBV30 with TRBJ1-2; D possibly corresponds to TRBD1 (5 bases). Trimming pared 3 bases from V and 4 bases from J, leaving 15 bases between. This CDR3 region has 14 residues. The germline CDR1 and CDR2 sequences are GTSNPN and SVGIG (reference sequence). CDR3: CAWSLGGDGYGYTF. CDR3 bases read: TGTGCCTGGAGCCTAGGAGGGGATGGCTATGGC.

The table lists this clone with many counts. The read ends 3 residues shy of where the CDR3 ends; the end is completed using the germline J gene. The chain combines TRBV20-1 with TRBJ2-1, with TRBD2 identical over 13 bases. Germline CDR1 reads DFQATT; CDR2 reads SNEGSKA (reference sequence). The length of the CDR3 is 13 residues. The part of the CDR3 DNA that was read is TGCGGACTAGCGGGGGCCATCTACAATGAG. It encodes CGLAGAIYNE. The CDR3 in its entirety is CGLAGAIYNEQFF.

This clone has ten or more counts. The CDR3 end is not reached by the read, which stops 3 residues before it; the germline J gene fills it in. The chain couples TRBV4-1 to TRBJ2-5, with a weak D call TRBD2 (5 bases). Trimming pared 0 bases from V and 1 base from J, leaving 9 bases between. In germline, CDR1 is MGHRA, CDR2 YSYEKL. The CDR3 contains 15 residues. The part of the CDR3 DNA that was read is TGCGCCAGCAGCCAAGAATGGCGGGCCCAAGAGACC. Amino acids: CASSQEWRAQET. The whole CDR3 protein reads CASSQEWRAQETQYF.

This clone was observed many times. The read stops 3 residues short of the end of the CDR3; the missing end is completed from the germline J gene. The chain carries TRBV4-2 and TRBJ2-7; 11 positions match TRBD2. V lost 0 bases, J lost 2 bases, and 3 bases stayed unmatched. Germline assignment: CDR1 LGHNA and CDR2 YNFKEQ. This CDR3 region has 16 residues. CDR3 residues: CASSQEPSGGPYEQYF. The CDR3 DNA, read in part, is TGTGCCAGCAGCCAAGAGCCTAGCGGGGGGCCCTACGAG.